This TCR beta chain was profiled in a study of blood T cell repertoires in COVID-19. Study summary: In each case, the material was cDNA or gDNA derived from T cells, B-cell-depleted T cells, or PBMCs.

CDR1 is SGHVS and CDR2 is FQNEAQ in the germline V gene. With 4 bases removed from V and 3 bases from J, the gap between germline ends came to 4 bases. The CDR3 spans 11 residues. Assay used: immunoSEQ multiplex PCR; TCRdb lists only in-frame clones, some missing. The data show over 110,000 clones, roughly 79% seen once. The specimen was peripheral blood. This chain links TRBV7-8 with TRBJ2-7; unclear D gene. The clonotype originates from a woman aged 55-70 years with acute or convalescent COVID-19. The CDR3, as DNA: TGTGCCAGCAGCTCCTTCTACGAGCAGTACTTC. Its translation: CASSSFYEQYF.